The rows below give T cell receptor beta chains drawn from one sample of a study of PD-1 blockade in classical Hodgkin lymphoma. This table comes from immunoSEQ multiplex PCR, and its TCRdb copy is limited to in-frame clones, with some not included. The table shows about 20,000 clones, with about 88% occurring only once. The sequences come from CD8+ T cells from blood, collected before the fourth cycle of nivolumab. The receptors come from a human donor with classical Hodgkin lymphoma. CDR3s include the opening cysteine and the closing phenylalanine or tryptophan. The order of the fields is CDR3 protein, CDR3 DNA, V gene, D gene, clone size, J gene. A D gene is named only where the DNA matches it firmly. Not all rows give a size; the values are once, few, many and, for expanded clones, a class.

CDR3 protein: CASSTNRDRGRELFF
CDR3 DNA: TGTGCCAGCAGTACGAACCGGGACAGGGGAAGGGAACTGTTTTTT
V gene: TRBV27
D gene: TRBD1
clone size: .
J gene: TRBJ1-4

CDR3 protein: CASSPLGSEQYF
CDR3 DNA: TGTGCCAGCAGCCCACTAGGAAGCGAGCAGTACTTC
V gene: TRBV5-4
D gene: .
clone size: .
J gene: TRBJ2-7

CDR3 protein: CASSESGGSTDTQYF
CDR3 DNA: TGTGCCAGCAGTGAAAGCGGGGGTAGCACAGATACGCAGTATTTT
V gene: TRBV2
D gene: TRBD2
clone size: once
J gene: TRBJ2-3

CDR3 protein: CASRRGVAADTQYF
CDR3 DNA: TGTGCCAGCAGGCGTGGGGTTGCCGCAGATACGCAGTATTTT
V gene: TRBV6-5
D gene: .
clone size: once
J gene: TRBJ2-3

CDR3 protein: CASTVGQGGYEQYF
CDR3 DNA: TGTGCCAGTACGGTTGGGCAGGGTGGATACGAGCAGTACTTC
V gene: TRBV19
D gene: .
clone size: .
J gene: TRBJ2-7

CDR3 protein: CASSLDRFGNTIYF
CDR3 DNA: TGTGCCAGCAGCTTGGACAGGTTCGGAAACACCATATATTTT
V gene: TRBV5-4
D gene: .
clone size: .
J gene: TRBJ1-3

CDR3 protein: CASSMTHPNTGELFF
CDR3 DNA: TGTGCCAGTAGTATGACACACCCGAACACCGGGGAGCTGTTTTTT
V gene: TRBV19
D gene: .
clone size: .
J gene: TRBJ2-2

CDR3 protein: CASSSGGANVLTF
CDR3 DNA: TGTGCCAGCAGTTCGGGGGGGGCCAACGTCCTGACTTTC
V gene: TRBV27
D gene: .
clone size: once
J gene: TRBJ2-6

CDR3 protein: CASSFPLSARPSSGNTIYF
CDR3 DNA: TGTGCCAGCAGTTTCCCACTTTCCGCCCGTCCGAGCTCTGGAAACACCATATATTTT
V gene: TRBV28
D gene: .
clone size: .
J gene: TRBJ1-3

CDR3 protein: CASYRATDGYTF
CDR3 DNA: TGTGCCAGCTACAGGGCTACGGATGGCTACACCTTC
V gene: TRBV9
D gene: .
clone size: .
J gene: TRBJ1-2

CDR3 protein: CASSRTGGRDTGELFF
CDR3 DNA: TGTGCCAGCAGCCGGACAGGGGGTAGGGACACCGGGGAGCTGTTTTTT
V gene: TRBV7-6
D gene: TRBD1
clone size: .
J gene: TRBJ2-2

CDR3 protein: CASSEADKGPYEQYF
CDR3 DNA: TGTGCCAGCAGTGAAGCAGACAAGGGACCCTACGAGCAGTACTTC
V gene: TRBV6-1
D gene: .
clone size: .
J gene: TRBJ2-7